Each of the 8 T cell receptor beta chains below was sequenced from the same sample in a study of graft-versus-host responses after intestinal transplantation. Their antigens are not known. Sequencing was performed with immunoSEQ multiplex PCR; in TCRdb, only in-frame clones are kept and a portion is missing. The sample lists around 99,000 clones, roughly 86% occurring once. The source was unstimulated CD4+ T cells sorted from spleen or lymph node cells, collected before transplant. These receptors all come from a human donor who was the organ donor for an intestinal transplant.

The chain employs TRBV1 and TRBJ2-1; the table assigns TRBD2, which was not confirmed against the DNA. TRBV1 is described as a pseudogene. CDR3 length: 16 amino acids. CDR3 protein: CTSSQRWTTHYNEQFF. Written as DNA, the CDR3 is TGCACCAGCAGCCAACGTTGGACTACTCACTACAATGAGCAGTTCTTC.

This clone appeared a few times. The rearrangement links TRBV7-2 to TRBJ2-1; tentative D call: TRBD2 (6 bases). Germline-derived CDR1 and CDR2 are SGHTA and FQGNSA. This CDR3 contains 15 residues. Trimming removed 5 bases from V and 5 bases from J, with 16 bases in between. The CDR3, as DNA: TGTGCCAGCAGCCCCCGGGAGCTACCCCACAATGAGCAGTTCTTC. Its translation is CASSPRELPHNEQFF.

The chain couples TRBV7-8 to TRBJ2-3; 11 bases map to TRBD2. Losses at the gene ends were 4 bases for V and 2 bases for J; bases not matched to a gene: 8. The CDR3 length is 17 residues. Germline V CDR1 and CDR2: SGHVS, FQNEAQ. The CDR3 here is CASSSYRLAGYTDTQYF. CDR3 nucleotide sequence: TGTGCCAGCAGCTCATACCGACTAGCGGGGTACACAGATACGCAGTATTTT.

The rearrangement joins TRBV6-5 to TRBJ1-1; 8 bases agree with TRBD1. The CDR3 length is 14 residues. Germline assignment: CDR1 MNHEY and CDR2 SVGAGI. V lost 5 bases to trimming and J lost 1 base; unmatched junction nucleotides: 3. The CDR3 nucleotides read TGTGCCAGCAGTGTTGACAGGGGGAACACTGAAGCTTTCTTT. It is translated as CASSVDRGNTEAFF.

CDR3 amino acids: CASSLIRDTDNEQFF. The CDR3 nucleotides are TGTGCCAGCAGCTTAATTCGGGACACTGACAATGAGCAGTTCTTC. This chain joins TRBV7-9 and TRBJ2-1, with D maybe TRBD1 (6 bases). Germline V gene data show CDR1 as SEHNR and CDR2 as FQNEAQ (reference sequence). This CDR3 spans 15 amino acids. V was trimmed by 2 bases and J by 5 bases, leaving 13 bases between them. The full variable domain, its missing parts supplied by reference TRBV7-9 and TRBJ2-1, is DTGVSQNPRHKITKRGQNVTFRCDPISEHNRLYWYRQTLGQGPEFLTYFQNEAQLEKSRLLSDRFSAERPKGSFSTLEIQRTEQGDSAMYLCASSLIRDTDNEQFFGPGTRLTVL.

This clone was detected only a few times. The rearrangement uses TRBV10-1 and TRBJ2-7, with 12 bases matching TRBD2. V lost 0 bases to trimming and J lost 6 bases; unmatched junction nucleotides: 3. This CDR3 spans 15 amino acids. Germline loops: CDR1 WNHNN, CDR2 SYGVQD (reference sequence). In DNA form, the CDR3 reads TGCGCCAGCAGTGAGTCACGACTAGCGGGAGCCGAGCAGTACTTC. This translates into CASSESRLAGAEQYF.

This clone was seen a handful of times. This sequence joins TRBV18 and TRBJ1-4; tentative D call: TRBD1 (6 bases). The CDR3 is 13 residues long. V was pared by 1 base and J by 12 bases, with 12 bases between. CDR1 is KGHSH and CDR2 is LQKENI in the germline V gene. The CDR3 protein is CASSPQDRRELFF. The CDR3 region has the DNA TGTGCCAGCTCACCACAAGACAGGAGAGAACTGTTTTTT.

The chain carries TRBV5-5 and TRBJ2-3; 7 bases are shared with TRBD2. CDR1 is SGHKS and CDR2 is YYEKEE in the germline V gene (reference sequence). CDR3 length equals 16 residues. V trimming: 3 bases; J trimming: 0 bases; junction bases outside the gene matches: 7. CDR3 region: CASSWTLATSTDTQYF. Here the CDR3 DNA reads TGTGCCAGCAGCTGGACACTAGCGACTAGCACAGATACGCAGTATTTT.